This T cell receptor beta chain stems from a study of blood T cell repertoires in COVID-19. Study as a whole: Specimens from acute and convalescent COVID-19 originated in the United States, Italy and Spain. PBMCs, B-cell-depleted T cells, or T cells provided the cDNA or gDNA that made up the material.

Produced via immunoSEQ multiplex PCR; TCRdb's table is partial and in-frame only. This sample yields about 250,000 clones, of which approximately 80% are seen a single time; 8.9% belongs to the top ten. V was cut by 1 base and J by 1 base, with 11 bases left in between. Germline CDR1 and CDR2: MGHRA and YSYEKL. This CDR3 is built from 16 residues. Sequenced material: peripheral blood. The chain employs TRBV4-1 and TRBJ2-4; TRBD1 is a possible D gene (5 bases). The sequence derives from a man older than 75 with acute or convalescent COVID-19. The CDR3 is CASSQGAGFAKNIQYF. CDR3 nucleotides: TGCGCCAGCAGCCAAGGAGCAGGGTTTGCCAAAAACATTCAGTACTTC.